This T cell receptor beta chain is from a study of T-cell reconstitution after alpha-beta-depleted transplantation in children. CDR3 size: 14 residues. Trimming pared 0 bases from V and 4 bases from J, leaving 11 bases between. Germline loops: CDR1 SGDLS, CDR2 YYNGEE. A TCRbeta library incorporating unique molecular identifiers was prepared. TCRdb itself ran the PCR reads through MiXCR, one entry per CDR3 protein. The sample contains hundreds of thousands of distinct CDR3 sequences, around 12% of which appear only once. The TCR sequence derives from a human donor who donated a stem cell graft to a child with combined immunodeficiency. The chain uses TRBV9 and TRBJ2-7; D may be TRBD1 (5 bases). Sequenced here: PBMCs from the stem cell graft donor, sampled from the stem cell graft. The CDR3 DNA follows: TGTGCCAGCAGCGTAGGGGGCACAACTTACGAGCAGTACTTC. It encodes CASSVGGTTYEQYF.